This TCR beta chain appears in the sequencing data of a study of T cells in Graves' hyperthyroidism and ophthalmopathy. Using RNA transcripts as the source, TCR beta CDR3 regions were amplified. Using the HTBI primer set, a first-round RT-PCR was run on the TCR CDR3. MiXCR was run by TCRdb on the multiplex PCR reads, yielding one entry per CDR3 protein. The sample yields hundreds of thousands of distinct CDR3 sequences, approximately 24% seen once. V lost 2 bases to trimming and J lost 6 bases, with 11 bases between them. The germline V gene encodes CDR1 ENHRY and CDR2 SYGVKD. This CDR3 region has 13 residues. This clonotype was seen many times. Extraction of PBMCs used about 9.2 ml of fresh peripheral blood.

This chain links TRBV10-3 with TRBJ2-7; perhaps TRBD1 as D (6 bases). The clonotype originates from a woman between 25 and 40 years old with Graves' ophthalmopathy. Sequenced input: blood. For the CDR3, the DNA is TGTGCCATCAGTGAGGGGGCAGGGGTCGAGCAGTACTTC. Amino acid sequence: CAISEGAGVEQYF.